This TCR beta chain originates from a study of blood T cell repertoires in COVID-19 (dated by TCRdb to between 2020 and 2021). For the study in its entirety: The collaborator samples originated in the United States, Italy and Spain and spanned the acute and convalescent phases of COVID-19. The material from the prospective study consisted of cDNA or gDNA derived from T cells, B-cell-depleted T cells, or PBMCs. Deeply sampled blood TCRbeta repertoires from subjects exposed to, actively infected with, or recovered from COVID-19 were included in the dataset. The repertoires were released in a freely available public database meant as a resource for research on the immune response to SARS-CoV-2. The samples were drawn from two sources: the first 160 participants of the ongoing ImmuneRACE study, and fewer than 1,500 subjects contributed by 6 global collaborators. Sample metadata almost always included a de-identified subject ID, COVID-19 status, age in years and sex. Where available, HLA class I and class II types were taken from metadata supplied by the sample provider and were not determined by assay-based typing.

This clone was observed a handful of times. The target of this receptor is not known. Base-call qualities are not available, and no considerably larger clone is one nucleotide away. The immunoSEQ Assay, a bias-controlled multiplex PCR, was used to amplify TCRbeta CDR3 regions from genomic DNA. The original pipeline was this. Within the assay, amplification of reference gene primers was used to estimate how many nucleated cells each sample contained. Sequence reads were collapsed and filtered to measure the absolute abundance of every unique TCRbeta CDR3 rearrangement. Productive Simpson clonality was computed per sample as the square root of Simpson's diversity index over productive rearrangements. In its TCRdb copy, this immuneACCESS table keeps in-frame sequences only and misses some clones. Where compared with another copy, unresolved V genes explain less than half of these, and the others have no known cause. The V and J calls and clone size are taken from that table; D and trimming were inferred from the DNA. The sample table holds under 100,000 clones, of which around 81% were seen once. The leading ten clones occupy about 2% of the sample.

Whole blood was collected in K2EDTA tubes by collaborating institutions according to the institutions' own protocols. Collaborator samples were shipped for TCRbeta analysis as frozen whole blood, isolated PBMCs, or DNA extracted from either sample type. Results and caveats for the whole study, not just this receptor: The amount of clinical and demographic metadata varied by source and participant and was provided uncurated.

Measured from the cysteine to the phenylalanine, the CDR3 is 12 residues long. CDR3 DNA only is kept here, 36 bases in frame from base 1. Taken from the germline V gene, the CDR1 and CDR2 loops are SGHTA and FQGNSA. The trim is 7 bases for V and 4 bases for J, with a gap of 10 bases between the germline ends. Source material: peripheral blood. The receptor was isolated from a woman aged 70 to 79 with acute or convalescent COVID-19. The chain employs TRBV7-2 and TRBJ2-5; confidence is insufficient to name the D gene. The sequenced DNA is TGTGCCAGCAACAACCTCCTAGAGACCCAGTACTTC. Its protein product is CASNNLLETQYF. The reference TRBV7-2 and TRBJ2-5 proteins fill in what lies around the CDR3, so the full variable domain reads GAGVSQSPSNKVTEKGKDVELRCDPISGHTALYWYRQSLGQGLEFLIYFQGNSAPDKSGLPSDRFSAERTGGSVSTLTIQRTQQEDSAVYLCASNNLLETQYFGPGTRLLVL.